This TCR beta chain comes out of a study of chronic HIV infection and antiretroviral therapy (dated by TCRdb to the mid-2010s). Worth noting for this clonotype: Its antigen specificity is not known. Base qualities are not at hand, and no much larger clone is one base apart.

V is clipped by 4 bases and J by 3 bases, and the sequence between their germline boundaries is 8 bases long. The CDR3 runs 13 residues from the cysteine to the phenylalanine. Only CDR3 DNA is held: 39 bases, read in frame from base 1. CDR1 MGHRA and CDR2 YSYEKL were looked up in the germline V gene. Library generation was performed with 5' RACE. These reads were obtained on an Illumina MiSeq. TCRdb cleaned the public reads at Q25 with fastp, built clones with MiXCR and kept in-frame beta chains. For every CDR3 protein sequence, its rows merge into one entry that carries the most common genes and DNA. For this sample there are roughly 48,000 distinct CDR3 sequences; 19% appear just once. 2.8% of the sample is taken by the ten largest.

This clonotype was obtained from an adult who had HIV and had not received antiretroviral therapy, or was an uninfected healthy control (not recorded which). The material sequenced was peripheral blood. Here the chain combines TRBV4-1 and TRBJ2-3, with the D segment identity uncertain. The CDR3 region has the sequence CASSRHATDTQYF. The DNA sequence is given as TGCGCCAGCAGCCGTCATGCGACAGATACGCAGTATTTT.